The T cell receptor (beta chain) described here comes from a study of T cell responses to AZD1222 COVID-19 vaccine. Study-wide results and caveats: The sample set comprised mostly white British donors with more females, and clonal diversity was possibly underestimated. Dominant CD4 TCR responses targeted spike regions 160-218 and 743-854.

In the case of this clone: Its specificity is not known.

Sequenced by immunoSEQ multiplex PCR; TCRdb stores in-frame clones only, minus some. The table shows 80,000 to 100,000 clones, with 80% to 90% occurring only once. There are 14 residues in the CDR3. Germline V gives CDR1 MGHRA, CDR2 YSYEKL. Trimming stripped 1 base from V and 3 bases from J, with 8 bases between. The gene calls are TRBV4-1 and TRBJ2-3, with D hard to call. The source material was peripheral blood, sampled 28 days after the second AZD1222 dose. The receptor was isolated from an adult who received the AZD1222 COVID-19 vaccine. The DNA of the CDR3 is TGCGCCAGCAGCCAAGGGTCGACTACAGATACGCAGTATTTT. It codes for CASSQGSTTDTQYF.